The table lists the clone carrying this T cell receptor beta chain with many counts. These data originate in a study of CD8+CD57+ T cells in acquired aplastic anemia. By flow cytometry, patients selected for sequencing had shown an expansion of CD8+CD57+ cells. When blood sampling took place, the patients had received no therapy. Using genomic DNA as the template, TCR beta VDJ and CDR3 profiling was carried out. MiXCR was run by TCRdb on the reads, yielding one entry per CDR3 protein. The sample holds a few hundred thousand distinct CDR3 sequences, less than 60% seen once. The CDR3 extends over 17 amino acids. Looked up from germline, CDR1 is SNHLY and CDR2 is FYNNEI. V was cut by 5 bases and J by 2 bases, with 19 bases left in between.

This clonotype was obtained from a human donor with aplastic anemia. The sample consisted of sorted CD4+, CD8+, or CD8+CD57+ T cells (not recorded which) from PBMCs. This rearrangement joins TRBV2 to TRBJ1-5, with D possibly matching TRBD1 (6 bases). The CDR3 region is CASSHPTGDVGNQPQHF. The CDR3 DNA reads as TGTGCCAGCAGTCACCCGACAGGAGATGTGGGCAATCAGCCCCAGCATTTT.